Listed here are 14 T cell receptor beta chains from one sample, sequenced in a study of identifying expanded T cells in peripheral blood. Using immunoSEQ multiplex PCR, the repertoire was profiled, and TCRdb retains in-frame clones only, with some absent. The sample consists of over 90,000 clones, around 90% of them appearing once. The sample comprised blood. These receptors were obtained from a person aged 18-70 years in good health.

The chain combines TRBV7-9 with TRBJ1-1; D possibly corresponds to TRBD1 (6 bases). The CDR3 has 12 residues. V lost 8 bases to trimming and J lost 11 bases, with 18 bases between them. CDR1 and CDR2 from the germline V gene are SEHNR and FQNEAQ (reference sequence). The CDR3 DNA reads TGTGCCAGCGGAAATCCGACCCAGGGGGCTTTCTTT. It encodes CASGNPTQGAFF.

The V call is TRBV7-3, the J call TRBJ2-7, with 9 positions matching TRBD2. V shed 5 bases and J 4 bases; nucleotides not matched to a gene: 9. Germline CDR1 reads SGHTA; CDR2 reads FQGTGA. This CDR3 has 15 amino acids. CDR3 loop: CASSRGAGGAYEQYF. The CDR3 coding sequence is TGTGCCAGCAGCCGAGGAGCGGGGGGCGCGTACGAGCAGTACTTC.

This chain links TRBV25-1 with TRBJ2-5, with a tentative D call TRBD2 (6 bases). V shed 2 bases and J shed 4 bases, with 17 bases lying between them. The CDR3 is 16 amino acids. Germline assignment: CDR1 MGHDK and CDR2 SYGVNS. DNA for the CDR3: TGTGCCAGCAGTGAACCGGGACTTGGGCGGGTAGAGACCCAGTACTTC. It encodes CASSEPGLGRVETQYF.

DNA of the CDR3: TGTAAGGGTTTGGGGAATCAGCCCCAGCATTTT. It translates to CKGLGNQPQHF. The chain couples TRBV19 to TRBJ1-5; D unresolved. There are 11 residues in the CDR3. The V gene's germline CDR1 is LNHDA and CDR2 SQIVND (reference sequence).

The rearrangement joins TRBV14 to TRBJ1-6, with D uncertain. The CDR3 length is 13 residues. Germline CDR1 and CDR2: SGHDN and FVKESK. The germline V and J ends were trimmed by 4 bases and 7 bases, with 8 bases remaining between them. For the CDR3, the DNA is TGTGCCAGCAGCCTACGCAGGAATTCACCCCTCCACTTT. Amino acid sequence: CASSLRRNSPLHF.

This sequence joins TRBV5-1 and TRBJ2-5, with 7 bases that match TRBD2. Germline loops: CDR1 SGHRS, CDR2 YFSETQ. The CDR3 sequence is 14 residues long. Trimming removed 0 bases from V and 2 bases from J; junction bases left unmatched: 1. CDR3 in DNA: TGCGCCAGCAGCTTGGAAGCGGGACAAGAGACCCAGTACTTC. Amino acids: CASSLEAGQETQYF.

On this clone itself: At one end the junction does not follow the germline gene, possibly because of a read error. Additional DNA sequences in this sample encode the identical CDR3. The rearrangement uses TRBV11-2 and TRBJ1-6; 7 nucleotides line up with TRBD1. The CDR3 has 16 residues. CDR1 and CDR2 (germline): SGHAT, FQNNGV. This chain's CDR3 is CASSFTGTEINSPLHF. CDR3 bases: TGTGCCAGCAGCTTTACGGGGACAGAGATTAATTCACCCCTCCACTTC.

The J gene is TRBJ2-1, the V gene TRBV4-3; possibly TRBD2 for D (5 bases). The V gene lost 4 bases and the J gene lost 0 bases, with 13 bases spanning the gap. The CDR3 contains 16 residues. CDR1 is LGHNA, CDR2 YSLEER, per germline. The CDR3 region has the DNA TGCGCCAGCAGCCGAATAAGCGGCAGCTCCTACAATGAGCAGTTCTTC. As protein: CASSRISGSSYNEQFF.

The rearrangement uses TRBV6-6 and TRBJ2-3; D uncertain. V shed 6 bases and J shed 0 bases, with 7 bases lying between them. The germline CDR1 and CDR2 sequences are MNHNY and SVGAGI (reference sequence). This CDR3 contains 13 residues. CDR3 in amino acids: CASRRDSTDTQYF. The CDR3 nucleotides are TGTGCCAGCAGGCGTGACAGCACAGATACGCAGTATTTT.

This chain joins TRBV5-6 and TRBJ1-1, with D maybe TRBD1 (5 bases). CDR1 and CDR2 from the germline V gene are SGHDT and YYEEEE. With 1 base removed from V and 4 bases from J, the gap between germline ends came to 14 bases. The CDR3 totals 15 residues. The CDR3 loop reads CASSLFSQGSTEAFF. Written as DNA, the CDR3 is TGTGCCAGCAGCTTGTTCTCTCAGGGATCCACTGAAGCTTTCTTT.

The rearrangement links TRBV30 to TRBJ2-7; no firm D call. Germline V CDR1 and CDR2: GTSNPN, SVGIG (reference sequence). V lost 2 bases, J lost 2 bases, and 16 bases lay in between. CDR3 length equals 15 residues. CDR3 loop: CAWSRPQDQAYEQYF. The CDR3 DNA follows: TGTGCCTGGAGTCGCCCTCAGGACCAAGCCTACGAGCAGTACTTC.

The chain employs TRBV12-5 and TRBJ2-1; 9 bases align to TRBD1. This CDR3 has 16 residues. Germline V gene data show CDR1 as LGHNT and CDR2 as FRNRAP. Trimming at V came to 6 bases and at J to 5 bases, leaving 11 bases not matched to a gene. The CDR3 loop is CASGSGTGSLDNEQFF. DNA of the CDR3: TGTGCTAGTGGATCCGGGACAGGGTCACTAGACAATGAGCAGTTCTTC.

V and J are TRBV5-6 and TRBJ1-2; 8 positions agree with TRBD1. Germline lookup yields CDR1 SGHDT and CDR2 YYEEEE. Unmatched junction bases numbered 2, after V lost 3 bases and J lost 4 bases. This CDR3 is 13 amino acids long. The CDR3 sequence is CASSSDRAYGYTF. The CDR3 DNA follows: TGTGCCAGCAGCTCGGACAGGGCCTATGGCTACACCTTC.

The chain couples TRBV5-1 to TRBJ2-3, with 10 bases fitting TRBD1. This CDR3 spans 15 amino acids. The V gene's germline CDR1 is SGHRS and CDR2 YFSETQ. The ends lost 5 bases at V and 3 bases at J; junction bases unmatched: 6. The CDR3 sequence is CASRMDRGVTDTQYF. CDR3 nucleotides: TGCGCCAGCAGGATGGACAGGGGGGTTACAGATACGCAGTATTTT.